The 8 T cell receptor beta chains below come from one sample, sequenced in a study of tumor and adjacent non-tumor tissue in lung cancer. No cell sorting was done before RNA was extracted from the tissue. TCRbeta libraries were built with three rounds of nested PCR, modified from ARM-PCR. TCRdb ran MiXCR on the multiplex PCR reads and lists one entry per CDR3 protein. The data show about 200,000 distinct CDR3 sequences, over 55% seen once. Material for sequencing was lung tumor tissue. The receptor set was obtained from a man aged 60-69 years with non-small cell lung cancer.

A note on this clonotype: The junction departs from the called germline gene at one end, perhaps through a read error. The chain employs TRBV6-1 and TRBJ2-3, with 10 bases lining up with TRBD2. Germline assignment: CDR1 MNHNS and CDR2 SASEGT. The CDR3 is 15 residues long. CDR3 region: CANAIAGGRGATQYF. The CDR3 nucleotides read TGTGCCAACGCCATAGCGGGAGGCCGGGGAGCTACGCAATATTTT.

Points on this clonotype: Given the absence of the conserved phenylalanine or tryptophan at the CDR3 end, a read error is likely. The CDR3: CASSSSGQGAKKLFL. As DNA, the CDR3 is TGTGCCAGCAGCTCCTCGGGACAGGGGGCGAAAAAACTGTTTCTA. V usage is TRBV5-4 and J usage is TRBJ1-4; TRBD1 matches at 12 bases. This CDR3 is 15 amino acids long. Germline V gene data show CDR1 as SGHNT and CDR2 as YYREEE (reference sequence). V dropped 3 bases and J dropped 9; count of bases not matched to a gene: 6.

With respect to this clonotype: The junction departs from germline at one end; a sequencing error may be responsible. The chain carries TRBV6-6 and TRBJ1-1; 7 bases agree with TRBD1. The germline V gene encodes CDR1 MNHNY and CDR2 SVGAGI (reference sequence). The CDR3 loop spans 15 amino acids. The CDR3 DNA reads as TGTGCCAGTAGTCCCGGGACAGCGTGGAACACTGGAGCTTTCTTT. Translation gives CASSPGTAWNTGAFF.

As concerns this clonotype: This may arise from a read error, as a much more abundant clone is one base away. The chain employs TRBV4-3 and TRBJ2-3; no clear D. CDR1 is LGHNA, CDR2 YSLEER, per germline. The CDR3 is 14 residues long. This CDR3 reads CSSSQEENTDTQYF. CDR3 bases: TGCTCCAGCAGCCAAGAGGAGAATACAGATACGCAGTATTTT.

As to this clonotype: Lacking the conserved final phenylalanine or tryptophan, this CDR3 likely reflects a read error. The gene calls are TRBV20-1 and TRBJ1-5; the match to TRBD1 covers 8 bases. Germline CDR1 DFQATT, CDR2 SNEGSKA (reference sequence). The CDR3 sequence is 15 residues long. The chain's CDR3 is CSTSVPGGKNQPQHI. As DNA, the CDR3 is TGCAGTACTAGTGTTCCAGGGGGCAAGAATCAGCCCCAGCATATT.

This clonotype was recorded once. The junction differs from germline at one of its ends, possibly a read error. The chain joins TRBV20-1 to TRBJ2-3; TRBD2 matches at 7 bases. Germline loops: CDR1 DFQATT, CDR2 SNEGSKA (reference sequence). The CDR3 totals 15 residues. CDR3 in DNA: TGCAGTGCTAGAGATGGGCGGGAGAAGACAGATATGCAGTATTTT. Translation: CSARDGREKTDMQYF.

The chain joins TRBV5-4 to TRBJ2-5, with D perhaps TRBD2 (5 bases). Germline V lookup: CDR1 SGHNT, CDR2 YYREEE (reference sequence). The CDR3 runs to 15 residues. Between the trimmed V and J ends, which lost 4 bases and 4 bases, there was a span of 17 bases. The CDR3 DNA follows: TGTGCCAGCAGCCAAACCGGGCCCGCGGGAGAGACCCAGTACTTC. Protein sequence: CASSQTGPAGETQYF.

A word on this clonotype: The junction does not match germline at one end; this may be a read error. The chain couples TRBV20-1 to TRBJ1-2; D gene uncertain. There are 13 residues in the CDR3. The V gene's germline CDR1 is DFQATT and CDR2 SNEGSKA (reference sequence). Written as DNA, the CDR3 is TGCTGTGCTGTTCCTAGGTTGGACTATGGCTACACCTTC. Amino acid sequence: CCAVPRLDYGYTF.